This is a list of T cell receptor beta chains from one sample in a study of regulatory T cells in long-lasting Graves disease. TCRdb passed the multiplex PCR reads through MiXCR, listing each CDR3 protein once. The sample shows 400,000 to 500,000 distinct CDR3 sequences, about 15% of them seen only once. This same sample was also part of a study on T cells in Graves' hyperthyroidism and ophthalmopathy.

The starting material was peripheral blood mononuclear cells (PBMCs), obtained at new diagnosis, from a patient treated with antithyroid drugs. Receptors originate from a middle-aged woman with Graves disease. The conserved cysteine and the conserved F or W are not part of the CDR3 here. The D gene is left open where the match is weak.

D	J	V	CDR3
TRBD1	TRBJ1-1	TRBV27	ASSLRRGPTEAF
-	TRBJ2-1	TRBV6-2/TRBV6-3	ASSYPETQVSEQF
TRBD1	TRBJ2-2	TRBV6-2/TRBV6-3	ASTFNAGGPGELF
-	TRBJ2-7	TRBV28	ASSLNRAGSYEQY
TRBD1	TRBJ1-2	TRBV27	ASSLGQGVRYGYT
TRBD2	TRBJ2-1	TRBV7-2	ASSLVGLAGVFNEQF
-	TRBJ1-5	TRBV15	ATSRDRVTDQPQH
-	TRBJ2-7	TRBV2	ASSDLKLVYEQY
TRBD2	TRBJ2-2	TRBV27	ASSPLAGVAGELF
-	TRBJ1-6	TRBV2	ASRTTGLTNSPLH
TRBD2	TRBJ2-7	TRBV27	ASSPDPWERDYEQY
-	TRBJ2-7	TRBV12-3/TRBV12-4	ASSLGGIGY
TRBD1	TRBJ2-7	TRBV10-3	AIRELQTGAEQY
-	TRBJ1-1	TRBV3-1	ASSQGIGTLVNTEAF
TRBD1	TRBJ2-7	TRBV24-1	ATSAWTGVTYEQY
-	TRBJ1-6	TRBV6-1	ASRTGTASPLH
TRBD2	TRBJ2-7	TRBV20-1	SARGGLDAGGSYEQY
TRBD2	TRBJ2-5	TRBV5-4	ASSPHETSGSPQETQY
-	TRBJ1-2	TRBV12-3/TRBV12-4	ASTDPGSANYGYT
-	TRBJ1-4	TRBV6-5	ASSYSTGFATNEKLF
-	TRBJ1-1	TRBV5-8	ASSPLMGGTEAF
TRBD2	TRBJ2-2	TRBV20-1	SARDSGRFGELF
-	TRBJ2-7	TRBV28	ASSLIQDLEQY
-	TRBJ2-1	TRBV6-2/TRBV6-3	ASTPISYNEQF
-	TRBJ2-7	TRBV10-3	AISESRVYEQY
-	TRBJ2-1	TRBV5-1	ASSPFTGRRVRYNSPREQF
-	TRBJ2-2	TRBV28	ASSFANWPGELF
-	TRBJ1-4	TRBV19	ASSISGGSEKLF
-	TRBJ1-1	TRBV3-1	ASSQGGGLFGRENTEAF
-	TRBJ2-7	TRBV20-1	SARDSETTSSTSEQY
TRBD2	TRBJ2-7	TRBV20-1	SARSRGGFLAGRGSYEQY
TRBD1	TRBJ2-6	TRBV6-1	ASSPRGLSSSDSGANVLT
-	TRBJ1-1	TRBV7-9	ASSLYGSNTEAF
TRBD2	TRBJ2-7	TRBV30	AWSVLGGSSYEQY
-	TRBJ1-2	TRBV14	ASSQASGWGYT
-	TRBJ2-1	TRBV20-1	SARQQISYEQF
TRBD1	TRBJ1-1	TRBV11-3	ASSPGTGTDMNTEAF
-	TRBJ1-2	TRBV30	AWSPHRTLNYGYT
TRBD1	TRBJ2-7	TRBV27	ASSPRDREYEQY
-	TRBJ2-4	TRBV27	ASSPEGDTLAKNIQY
TRBD2	TRBJ2-7	TRBV27	ASPRLAGEKYEQY
-	TRBJ2-1	TRBV7-7	ASSLAATSGDNEQF
-	TRBJ2-4	TRBV9	ASSVDMGGAKNIQY
-	TRBJ1-6	TRBV2	ASSEGRVSSPLH
-	TRBJ2-5	TRBV28	ASSPRQVRETQY
TRBD1	TRBJ2-1	TRBV11-2	ASSLGTGQNNEQF
TRBD2	TRBJ2-1	TRBV20-1	SALKWGRAGEQF
TRBD2	TRBJ2-7	TRBV27	ASSFRGTTSGSSYEQY
TRBD1	TRBJ1-5	TRBV2	ASREGTALYSNQPQH
-	TRBJ2-7	TRBV29-1	SVGDGTYEQY
TRBD1	TRBJ2-4	TRBV12-3/TRBV12-4	ASSLTGMGLNIQY
-	TRBJ1-4	TRBV28	ASSLPGNEKLF
TRBD2	TRBJ2-1	TRBV20-1	SARRTSGSSSYNEQF
-	TRBJ1-5	TRBV6-1	ASSPRQIYYSNQPQH
TRBD1	TRBJ1-1	TRBV18	ASSPSPSGTVNTEAF
-	TRBJ2-7	TRBV6-1	ASSGMSNLREQY
-	TRBJ1-1	TRBV12-3/TRBV12-4	ASSPGGEAF
-	TRBJ2-2	TRBV12-3/TRBV12-4	ASTPGQNTGELF
TRBD2	TRBJ2-7	TRBV5-1	ASSLRLAGDYEQY
-	TRBJ1-4	TRBV27	ASTDAANEKLF